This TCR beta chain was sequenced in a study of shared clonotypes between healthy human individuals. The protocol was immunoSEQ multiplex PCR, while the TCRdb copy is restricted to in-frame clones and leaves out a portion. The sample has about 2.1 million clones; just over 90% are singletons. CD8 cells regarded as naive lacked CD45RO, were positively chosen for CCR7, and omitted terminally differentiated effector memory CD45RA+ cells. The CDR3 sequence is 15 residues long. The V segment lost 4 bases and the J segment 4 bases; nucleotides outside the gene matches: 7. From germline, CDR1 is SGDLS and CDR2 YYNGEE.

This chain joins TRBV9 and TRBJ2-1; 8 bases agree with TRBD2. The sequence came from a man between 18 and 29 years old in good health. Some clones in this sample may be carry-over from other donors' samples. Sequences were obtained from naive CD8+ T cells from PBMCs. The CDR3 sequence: CASSTSSGQYNEQFF. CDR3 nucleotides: TGTGCCAGCAGCACTTCTAGCGGGCAATACAATGAGCAGTTCTTC. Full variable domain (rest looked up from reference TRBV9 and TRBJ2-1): DSGVTQTPKHLITATGQRVTLRCSPRSGDLSVYWYQQSLDQGLQFLIQYYNGEERAKGNILERFSAQQFPDLHSELNLSSLELGDSALYFCASSTSSGQYNEQFFGPGTRLTVL.